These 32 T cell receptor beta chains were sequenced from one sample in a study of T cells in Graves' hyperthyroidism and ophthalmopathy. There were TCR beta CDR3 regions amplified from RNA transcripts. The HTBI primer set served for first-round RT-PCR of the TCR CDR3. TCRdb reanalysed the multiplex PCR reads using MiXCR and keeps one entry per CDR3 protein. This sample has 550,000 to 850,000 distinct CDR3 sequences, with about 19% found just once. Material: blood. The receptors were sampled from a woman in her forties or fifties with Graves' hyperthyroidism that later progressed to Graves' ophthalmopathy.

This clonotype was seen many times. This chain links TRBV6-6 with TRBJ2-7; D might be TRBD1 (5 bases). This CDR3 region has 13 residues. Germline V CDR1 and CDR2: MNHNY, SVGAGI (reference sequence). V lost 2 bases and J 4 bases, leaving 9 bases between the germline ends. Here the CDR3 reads CASSYRGEYEQYF. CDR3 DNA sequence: TGTGCCAGCAGTTACAGGGGCGAATACGAGCAGTACTTC.

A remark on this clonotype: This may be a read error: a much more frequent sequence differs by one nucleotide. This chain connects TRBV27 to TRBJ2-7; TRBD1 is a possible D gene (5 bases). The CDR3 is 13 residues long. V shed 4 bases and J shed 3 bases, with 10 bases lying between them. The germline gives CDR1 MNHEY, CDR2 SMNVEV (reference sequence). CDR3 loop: CASSSRQIYEQYF. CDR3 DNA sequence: TGTGCCAGCAGTTCCCGACAGATCTACGAGCAGTACTTC.

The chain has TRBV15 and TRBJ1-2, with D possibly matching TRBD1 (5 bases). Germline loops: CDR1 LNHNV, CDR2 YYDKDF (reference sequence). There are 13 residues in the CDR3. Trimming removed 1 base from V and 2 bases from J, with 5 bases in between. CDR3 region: CATSRGQNYGYTF. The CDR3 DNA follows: TGTGCCACCAGCAGAGGACAGAACTATGGCTACACCTTC. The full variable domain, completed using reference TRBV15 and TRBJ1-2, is DAMVIQNPRYQVTQFGKPVTLSCSQTLNHNVMYWYQQKSSQAPKLLFHYYDKDFNNEADTPDNFQSRRPNTSFCFLDIRSPGLGDTAMYLCATSRGQNYGYTFGSGTRLTVV.

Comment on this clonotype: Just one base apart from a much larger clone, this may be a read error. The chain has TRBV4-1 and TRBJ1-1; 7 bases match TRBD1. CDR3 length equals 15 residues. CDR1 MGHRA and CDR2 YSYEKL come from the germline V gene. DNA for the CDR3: TGCGCCGGCAGCCACCCGGGACAGTCGAACACTGAAGCTTTCTTT. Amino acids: CAGSHPGQSNTEAFF.

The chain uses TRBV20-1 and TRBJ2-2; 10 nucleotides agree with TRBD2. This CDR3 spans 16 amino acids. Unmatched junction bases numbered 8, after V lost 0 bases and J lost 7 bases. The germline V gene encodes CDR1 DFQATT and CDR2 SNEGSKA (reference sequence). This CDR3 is CSARDERGGLNGELFF. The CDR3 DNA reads TGCAGTGCTAGAGATGAGCGGGGGGGCCTTAACGGGGAGCTGTTTTTT.

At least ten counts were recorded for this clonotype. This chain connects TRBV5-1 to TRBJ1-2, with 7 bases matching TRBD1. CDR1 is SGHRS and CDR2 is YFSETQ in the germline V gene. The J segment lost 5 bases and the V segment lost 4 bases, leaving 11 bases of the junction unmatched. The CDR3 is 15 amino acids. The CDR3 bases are TGCGCCAGCAGCGCGGAACTGACAGGGTCTTATGGCTACACCTTC. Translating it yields CASSAELTGSYGYTF.

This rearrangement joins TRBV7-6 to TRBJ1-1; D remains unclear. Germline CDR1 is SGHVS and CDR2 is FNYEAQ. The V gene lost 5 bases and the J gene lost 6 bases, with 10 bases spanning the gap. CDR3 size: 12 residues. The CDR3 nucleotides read TGTGCCAGCAGCCCCTTATACTCTGAAGCTTTCTTT. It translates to CASSPLYSEAFF.

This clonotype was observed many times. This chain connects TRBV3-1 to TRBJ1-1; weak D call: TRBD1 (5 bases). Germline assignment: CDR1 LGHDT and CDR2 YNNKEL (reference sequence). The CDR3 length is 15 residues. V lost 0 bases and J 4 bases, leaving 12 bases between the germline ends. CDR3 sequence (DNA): TGTGCCAGCAGCCAAGATGTCAGGGAGAGCACTGAAGCTTTCTTT. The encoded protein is CASSQDVRESTEAFF.

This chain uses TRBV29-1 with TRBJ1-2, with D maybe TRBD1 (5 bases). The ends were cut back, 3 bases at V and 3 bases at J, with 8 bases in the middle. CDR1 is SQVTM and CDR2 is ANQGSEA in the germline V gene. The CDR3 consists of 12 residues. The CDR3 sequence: CSVETADYGYTF. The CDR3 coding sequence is TGCAGCGTTGAGACAGCCGACTATGGCTACACCTTC.

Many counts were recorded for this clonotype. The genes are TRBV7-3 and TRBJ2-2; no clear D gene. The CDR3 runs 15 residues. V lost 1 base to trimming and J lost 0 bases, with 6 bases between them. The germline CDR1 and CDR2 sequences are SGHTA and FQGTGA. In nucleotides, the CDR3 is TGTGCCAGCAGCTTAAACAGCGCGAACACCGGGGAGCTGTTTTTT. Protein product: CASSLNSANTGELFF.

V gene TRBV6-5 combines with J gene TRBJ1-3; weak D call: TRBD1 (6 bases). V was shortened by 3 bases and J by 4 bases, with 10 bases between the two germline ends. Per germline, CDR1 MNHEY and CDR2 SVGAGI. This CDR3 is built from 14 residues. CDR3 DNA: TGTGCCAGCAGTTATCAGGGGCTGGGAAACACCATATATTTT. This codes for CASSYQGLGNTIYF.

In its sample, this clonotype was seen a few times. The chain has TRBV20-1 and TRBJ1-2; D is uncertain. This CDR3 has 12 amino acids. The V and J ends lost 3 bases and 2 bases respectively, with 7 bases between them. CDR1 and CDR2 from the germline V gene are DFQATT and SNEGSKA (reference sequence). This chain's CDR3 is CSASPENYGYTF. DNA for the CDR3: TGCAGTGCTAGTCCGGAGAACTATGGCTACACCTTC.

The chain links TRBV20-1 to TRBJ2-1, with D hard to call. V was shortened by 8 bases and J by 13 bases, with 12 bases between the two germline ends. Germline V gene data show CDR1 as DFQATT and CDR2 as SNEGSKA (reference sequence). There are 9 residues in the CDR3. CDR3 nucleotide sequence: TGCAGTACGCCCGGTGCCCAGTTCTTC. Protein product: CSTPGAQFF.

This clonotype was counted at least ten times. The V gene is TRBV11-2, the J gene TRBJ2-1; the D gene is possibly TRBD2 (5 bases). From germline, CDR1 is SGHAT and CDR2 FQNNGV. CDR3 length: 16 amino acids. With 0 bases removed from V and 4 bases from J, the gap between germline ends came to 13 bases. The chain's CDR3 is CASSLDGVSPYNEQFF. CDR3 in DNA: TGTGCCAGCAGCTTAGACGGGGTCAGCCCTTACAATGAGCAGTTCTTC.

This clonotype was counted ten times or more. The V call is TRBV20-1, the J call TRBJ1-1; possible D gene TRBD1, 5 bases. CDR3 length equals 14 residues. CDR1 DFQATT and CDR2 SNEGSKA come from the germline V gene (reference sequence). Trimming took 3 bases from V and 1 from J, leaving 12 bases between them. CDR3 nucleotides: TGCAGTGCTAGGGGACGGAAGGCGAACACTGAAGCTTTCTTT. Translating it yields CSARGRKANTEAFF.

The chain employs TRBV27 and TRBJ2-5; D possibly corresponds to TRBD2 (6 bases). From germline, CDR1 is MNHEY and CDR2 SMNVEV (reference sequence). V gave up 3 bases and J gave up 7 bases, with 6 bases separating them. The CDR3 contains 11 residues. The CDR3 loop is CASSFGGTQYF. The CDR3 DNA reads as TGTGCCAGCAGTTTCGGGGGGACCCAGTACTTC.

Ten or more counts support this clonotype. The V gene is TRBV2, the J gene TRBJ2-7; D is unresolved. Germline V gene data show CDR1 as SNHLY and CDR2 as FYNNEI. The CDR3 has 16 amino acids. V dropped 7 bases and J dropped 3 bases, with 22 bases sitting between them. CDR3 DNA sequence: TGTGCCAGCACCCCTTGGGCGAGCGAATCCTTCTACGAGCAGTACTTC. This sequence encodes CASTPWASESFYEQYF.

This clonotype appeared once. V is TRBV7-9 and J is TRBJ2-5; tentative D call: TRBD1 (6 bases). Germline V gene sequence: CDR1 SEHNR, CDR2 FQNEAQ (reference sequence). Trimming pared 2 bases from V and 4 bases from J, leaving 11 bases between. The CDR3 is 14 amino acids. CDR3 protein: CASSLFWGPETQYF. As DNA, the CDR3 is TGTGCCAGCAGCTTATTCTGGGGGCCAGAGACCCAGTACTTC.

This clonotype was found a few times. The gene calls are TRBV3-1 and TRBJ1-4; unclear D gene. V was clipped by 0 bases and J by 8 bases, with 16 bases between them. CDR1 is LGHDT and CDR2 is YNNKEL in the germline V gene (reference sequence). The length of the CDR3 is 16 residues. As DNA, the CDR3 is TGTGCCAGCAGCCAAGAATTAGGATCCGTGGGGGAAAAACTGTTTTTT. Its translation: CASSQELGSVGEKLFF.

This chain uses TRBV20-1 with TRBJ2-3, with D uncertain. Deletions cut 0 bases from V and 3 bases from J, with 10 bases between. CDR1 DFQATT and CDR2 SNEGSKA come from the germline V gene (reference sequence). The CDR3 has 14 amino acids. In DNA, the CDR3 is TGCAGTGCTAGAGATCCGTACAGTACAGATACGCAGTATTTT. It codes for CSARDPYSTDTQYF.

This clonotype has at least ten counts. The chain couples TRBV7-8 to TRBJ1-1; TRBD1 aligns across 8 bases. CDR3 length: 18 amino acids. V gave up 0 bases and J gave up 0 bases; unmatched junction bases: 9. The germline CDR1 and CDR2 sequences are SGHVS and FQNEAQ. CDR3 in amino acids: CASSLAIQDRGVNTEAFF. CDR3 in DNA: TGTGCCAGCAGCTTAGCCATACAAGACAGGGGAGTGAACACTGAAGCTTTCTTT. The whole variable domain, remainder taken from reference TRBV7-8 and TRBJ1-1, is GAGVSQSPRYKVAKRGQDVALRCDPISGHVSLFWYQQALGQGPEFLTYFQNEAQLDKSGLPSDRFFAERPEGSVSTLKIQRTQQEDSAVYLCASSLAIQDRGVNTEAFFGQGTRLTVV.

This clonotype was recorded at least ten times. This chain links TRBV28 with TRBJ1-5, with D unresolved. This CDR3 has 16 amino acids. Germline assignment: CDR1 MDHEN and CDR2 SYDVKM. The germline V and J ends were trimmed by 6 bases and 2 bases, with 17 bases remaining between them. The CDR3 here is CASRDPGPTGNQPQHF. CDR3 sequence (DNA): TGTGCCAGCAGAGACCCAGGACCAACAGGCAATCAGCCCCAGCATTTT.

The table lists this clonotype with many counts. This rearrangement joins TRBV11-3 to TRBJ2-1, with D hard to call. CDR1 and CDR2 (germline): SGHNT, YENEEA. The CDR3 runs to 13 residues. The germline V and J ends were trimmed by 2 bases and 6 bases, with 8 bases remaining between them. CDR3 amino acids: CASSLLGINEQFF. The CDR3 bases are TGTGCCAGCAGCTTACTAGGGATCAATGAGCAGTTCTTC. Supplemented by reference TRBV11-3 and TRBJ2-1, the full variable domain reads EAGVVQSPRYKIIEKKQPVAFWCNPISGHNTLYWYLQNLGQGPELLIRYENEEAVDDSQLPKDRFSAERLKGVDSTLKIQPAELGDSAVYLCASSLLGINEQFFGPGTRLTVL.

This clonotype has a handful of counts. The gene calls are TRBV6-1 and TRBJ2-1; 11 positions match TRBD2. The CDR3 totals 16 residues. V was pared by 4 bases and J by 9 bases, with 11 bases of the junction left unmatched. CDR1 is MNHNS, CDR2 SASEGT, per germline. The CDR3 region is CASSALSGGAFTEQFF. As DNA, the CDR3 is TGTGCCAGCAGTGCCCTTAGCGGGGGGGCCTTCACTGAGCAGTTCTTC.

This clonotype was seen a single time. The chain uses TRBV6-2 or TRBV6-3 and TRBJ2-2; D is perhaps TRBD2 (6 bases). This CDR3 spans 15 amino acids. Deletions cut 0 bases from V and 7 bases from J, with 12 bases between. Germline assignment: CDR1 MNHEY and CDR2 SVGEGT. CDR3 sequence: CASSYSRGYDGELFF. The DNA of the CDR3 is TGTGCCAGCAGTTACTCTCGGGGGTACGACGGGGAGCTGTTTTTT.

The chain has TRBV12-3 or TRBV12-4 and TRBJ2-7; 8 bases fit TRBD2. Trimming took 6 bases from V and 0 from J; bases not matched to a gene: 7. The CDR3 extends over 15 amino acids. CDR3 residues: CASSQGLGSSYEQYF. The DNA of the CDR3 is TGTGCCAGCAGCCAGGGACTAGGGTCCTCCTACGAGCAGTACTTC.

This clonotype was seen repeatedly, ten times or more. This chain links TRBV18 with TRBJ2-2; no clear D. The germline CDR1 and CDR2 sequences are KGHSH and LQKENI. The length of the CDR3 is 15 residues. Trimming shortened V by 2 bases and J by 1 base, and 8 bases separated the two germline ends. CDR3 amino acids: CASSPIRQNTGELFF. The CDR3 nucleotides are TGTGCCAGCTCACCAATCAGGCAGAACACCGGGGAGCTGTTTTTT. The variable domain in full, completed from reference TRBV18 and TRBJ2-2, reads NAGVMQNPRHLVRRRGQEARLRCSPMKGHSHVYWYRQLPEEGLKFMVYLQKENIIDESGMPKERFSAEFPKEGPSILRIQQVVRGDSAAYFCASSPIRQNTGELFFGEGSRLTVL.

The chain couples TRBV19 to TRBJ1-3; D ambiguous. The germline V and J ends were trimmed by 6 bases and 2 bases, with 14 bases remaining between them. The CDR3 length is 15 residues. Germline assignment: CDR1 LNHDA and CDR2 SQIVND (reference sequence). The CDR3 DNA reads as TGTGCCAGTAGACCCAATGGCCCTGCTGGAAACACCATATATTTT. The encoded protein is CASRPNGPAGNTIYF.

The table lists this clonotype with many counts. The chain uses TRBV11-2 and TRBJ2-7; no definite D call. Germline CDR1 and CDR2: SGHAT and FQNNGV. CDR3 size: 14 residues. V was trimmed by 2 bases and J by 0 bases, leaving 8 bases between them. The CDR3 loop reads CASSLNGISYEQYF. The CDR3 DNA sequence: TGTGCCAGCAGCTTAAACGGTATCTCCTACGAGCAGTACTTC. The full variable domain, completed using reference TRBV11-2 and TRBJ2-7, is EAGVAQSPRYKIIEKRQSVAFWCNPISGHATLYWYQQILGQGPKLLIQFQNNGVVDDSQLPKDRFSAERLKGVDSTLKIQPAKLEDSAVYLCASSLNGISYEQYFGPGTRLTVT.

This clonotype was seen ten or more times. The CDR3: CASGSGQGVLNEQFF. The CDR3 DNA sequence: TGTGCTAGTGGTTCGGGACAGGGGGTGTTGAATGAGCAGTTCTTC. This chain connects TRBV12-5 to TRBJ2-1; 11 bases agree with TRBD1. Trimming took 4 bases from V and 7 from J; bases not matched to a gene: 6. The germline V gene encodes CDR1 LGHNT and CDR2 FRNRAP. The CDR3 totals 15 residues. Full variable domain (rest looked up from reference TRBV12-5 and TRBJ2-1): DARVTQTPRHKVTEMGQEVTMRCQPILGHNTVFWYRQTMMQGLELLAYFRNRAPLDDSGMPKDRFSAEMPDATLATLKIQPSEPRDSAVYFCASGSGQGVLNEQFFGPGTRLTVL.

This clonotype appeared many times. The CDR3 bases are TGTGCCAGCAGCTTACAGGCGGGGGGCCCCTACAATGAGCAGTTCTTC. Protein product: CASSLQAGGPYNEQFF. This chain connects TRBV7-4 to TRBJ2-1, with 8 bases identical to TRBD2. Germline V lookup: CDR1 SGHVT, CDR2 SQSDAQ. The CDR3 length is 16 residues. Trimming removed 2 bases from V and 2 bases from J; junction bases left unmatched: 5.

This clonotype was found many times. The CDR3 protein is CAISERASGFQETQYF. DNA of the CDR3: TGTGCCATCAGTGAGAGGGCTAGCGGCTTCCAAGAGACCCAGTACTTC. The genes are TRBV10-3 and TRBJ2-5, with TRBD2 identical over 7 bases. Trimming at V came to 2 bases and at J to 1 base, leaving 7 bases not matched to a gene. Germline V gene lookup returns CDR1 ENHRY and CDR2 SYGVKD. The CDR3 totals 16 residues.